Below, 28 T cell receptor beta chains from the same sample are listed, as sequenced in a study of T cells after yellow fever vaccination. TCRdb reprocessed the 5' RACE reads with MiXCR, giving one entry per CDR3 protein. The sample gives 120,000 or so distinct CDR3 sequences, approximately 8.4% of which show up once; 30% to 50% is in the top ten. The sample in question was CD8+ T cells sorted from PBMCs, obtained on the day of the yellow fever booster vaccination. These TCRs come from a man younger than 30 who received the YFV17D yellow fever vaccine.

V usage is TRBV7-2 and J usage is TRBJ2-7, with TRBD2 matching 8 bases. V lost 1 base, J lost 3 bases, and 2 bases stayed unmatched. CDR3 length: 14 residues. Germline V gene lookup returns CDR1 SGHTA and CDR2 FQGNSA. CDR3 residues: CASSLEGLVYEQYF. In nucleotides, the CDR3 is TGTGCCAGCAGCTTAGAGGGACTAGTCTACGAGCAGTACTTC.

This clonotype was observed a handful of times. V and J are TRBV24-1 and TRBJ2-7, with TRBD1 as a possible D gene (6 bases). The CDR3 is made up of 17 amino acids. Trimming took off 6 bases at V and 2 bases at J, with 22 bases between the two ends. CDR1 and CDR2 from the germline V gene are KGHDR and SFDVKD. The CDR3 DNA reads as TGTGCCACCAGTTTCCCGACGCCGGGACACCCAACCTACGAGCAGTACGTC. Residues: CATSFPTPGHPTYEQYV.

The chain employs TRBV24-1 and TRBJ2-5; D call uncertain. Per germline, CDR1 KGHDR and CDR2 SFDVKD. V lost 0 bases and J lost 4, with 5 bases in between. This CDR3 has 13 residues. The CDR3 region has the DNA TGTGCCACCAGTGATTTGCTCGGAGAGACCCAGTACTTC. The encoded protein is CATSDLLGETQYF.

This clonotype showed up just a few times. DNA of the CDR3: TGTGCCAGCAGTGAAAGAGCGAACACTGAAGCTTTCTTT. Translated, it gives CASSERANTEAFF. The V and J genes are TRBV25-1 and TRBJ1-1; D is uncertain. The CDR3 contains 13 residues. The germline CDR1 and CDR2 sequences are MGHDK and SYGVNS. V lost 2 bases and J lost 1, with 5 bases in between.

This clonotype appeared a few times. The V gene is TRBV4-3, the J gene TRBJ1-6; possible D gene TRBD1, 6 bases. The CDR3 is 16 amino acids. The V gene's germline CDR1 is LGHNA and CDR2 YSLEER. V was pared by 0 bases and J by 10 bases, with 16 bases between. The CDR3 is CASSQDVGTRASPLHF. The CDR3 nucleotides are TGCGCCAGCAGCCAAGATGTTGGGACAAGAGCCTCACCCCTCCACTTT.

V is TRBV13 and J is TRBJ1-1, with TRBD1 identical over 9 bases. The CDR3 has 13 amino acids. Germline assignment: CDR1 PRHDT and CDR2 FYEKMQ (reference sequence). V shed 9 bases, J shed 0 bases, and the junction held 2 bases outside the gene matches. This CDR3 reads CARDRGLNTEAFF. CDR3 coding DNA: TGTGCCAGGGACAGGGGCCTGAACACTGAAGCTTTCTTT.

CDR3 region: CASSPTGGSGYGYTF. The CDR3 DNA is TGTGCCAGCAGCCCTACGGGGGGTTCTGGGTATGGCTACACCTTC. This chain uses TRBV9 with TRBJ1-2; maybe TRBD1 (5 bases). The V end lost 4 bases, the J end lost 5 bases, and 18 bases lay between the germline ends. Per the germline V gene, CDR1 is SGDLS and CDR2 is YYNGEE. This CDR3 is 15 amino acids long.

The gene calls are TRBV5-6 and TRBJ1-2; D remains ambiguous. CDR1 is SGHDT, CDR2 YYEEEE, per germline. The CDR3 has 15 residues. Trimming cost V 4 bases and J 7 bases, with 20 bases left between them. CDR3 protein: CASSTRLLLSLGYTF. The CDR3 nucleotides are TGTGCCAGCAGCACCCGCCTACTCCTGAGTCTTGGCTACACCTTC. Looking up the rest from reference TRBV5-6 and TRBJ1-2 gives the full variable domain: DAGVTQSPTHLIKTRGQQVTLRCSPKSGHDTVSWYQQALGQGPQFIFQYYEEEERQRGNFPDRFSGHQFPNYSSELNVNALLLGDSALYLCASSTRLLLSLGYTFGSGTRLTVV.

This clonotype has more than one count but fewer than ten. One end of the junction varies from germline; a read error may be responsible. The chain carries TRBV12-3 or TRBV12-4 and TRBJ2-5; 10 bases map to TRBD2. This CDR3 has 14 residues. The chain's CDR3 is CATSTSGGEETQYF. CDR3 bases: TGTGCCACCAGTACAAGCGGGGGGGAAGAGACCCAGTACTTC.

The chain uses TRBV4-1 and TRBJ1-6, with D possibly matching TRBD1 (5 bases). Germline V lookup: CDR1 MGHRA, CDR2 YSYEKL. V dropped 0 bases and J dropped 4 bases, with 10 bases sitting between them. This CDR3 is built from 16 residues. The chain's CDR3 is CASSQDPGFYNSPLHF. As DNA, the CDR3 is TGCGCCAGCAGCCAAGATCCAGGGTTTTATAATTCACCCCTCCACTTT.

In this sample, this clonotype turned up a few times. The rearrangement links TRBV6-2 or TRBV6-3 to TRBJ2-1, with D possibly being TRBD2 (5 bases). Germline CDR1 is MNHEY and CDR2 is SVGEGT. This CDR3 is 15 amino acids long. Trimming pared 2 bases from V and 6 bases from J, leaving 14 bases between. The CDR3 region has the DNA TGTGCCAGCAGTTACCTAGCTTTGACCTCCAATGAGCAGTTCTTC. It encodes CASSYLALTSNEQFF.

The rearrangement links TRBV9 to TRBJ1-4; D perhaps matches TRBD1 (5 bases). Germline V CDR1 and CDR2: SGDLS, YYNGEE. This CDR3 has 17 amino acids. Trimming left V 0 bases short and J 6 bases short, with 18 bases between. CDR3 sequence reads: CASSVGQNLIGDEKLFF. Written as DNA, the CDR3 is TGTGCCAGCAGCGTAGGACAGAATTTGATAGGGGATGAAAAACTGTTTTTT.

This clonotype has a count of ten or more. The chain uses TRBV2 and TRBJ2-5, with a tentative D call TRBD2 (6 bases). Germline loops: CDR1 SNHLY, CDR2 FYNNEI. Between the trimmed V and J ends, which lost 9 bases and 7 bases, there was a span of 15 bases. The CDR3 sequence is 12 residues long. The CDR3 DNA follows: TGTGCCAGGGGACTCGCCTTAGGGACCCAGTACTTC. It codes for CARGLALGTQYF.

The chain uses TRBV2 and TRBJ2-7; D uncertain. V lost 3 bases and J 0 bases, leaving 9 bases between the germline ends. The germline V gene has CDR1 SNHLY and CDR2 FYNNEI. CDR3 size: 14 residues. The CDR3 reads CASSDITSSYEQYV. CDR3 nucleotides: TGTGCCAGCAGTGACATAACCTCCTCCTACGAGCAGTACGTC.

In its sample, this clonotype was seen a few times. The J gene is TRBJ2-5, the V gene TRBV6-5; 7 nucleotides agree with TRBD1. Germline lookup yields CDR1 MNHEY and CDR2 SVGAGI. V lost 5 bases and J lost 3; bases outside the gene matches: 3. The CDR3 covers 13 residues. The CDR3 nucleotides are TGTGCCAGCAGTCCTCAGGGGGAAGAGACCCAGTACTTC. Its translation: CASSPQGEETQYF.

This clonotype was observed a handful of times. The chain is built from TRBV5-1 and TRBJ1-5; D is unclear. Germline V lookup: CDR1 SGHRS, CDR2 YFSETQ. This CDR3 spans 11 amino acids. V lost 9 bases and J 4 bases, leaving 8 bases between the germline ends. The CDR3 DNA follows: TGCGCCATCCAAGCGAATCAGCCCCAGCATTTT. As protein: CAIQANQPQHF. The variable domain in full, with the rest retrieved from reference TRBV5-1 and TRBJ1-5, is KAGVTQTPRYLIKTRGQQVTLSCSPISGHRSVSWYQQTPGQGLQFLFEYFSETQRNKGNFPGRFSGRQFSNSRSEMNVSTLELGDSALYLCAIQANQPQHFGDGTRLSIL.

This clonotype has a handful of counts. The chain recombines TRBV7-2 with TRBJ1-2; 7 positions match TRBD1. The V gene end was trimmed by 2 bases and the J gene end by 0 bases; junction bases not matched to a gene: 3. The CDR3 consists of 15 residues. CDR1 is SGHTA, CDR2 FQGNSA, per germline. The CDR3 reads CASSLLGQSNYGYTF. CDR3 DNA: TGTGCCAGCAGCTTATTGGGACAGTCTAACTATGGCTACACCTTC.

This chain connects TRBV4-3 to TRBJ2-3; TRBD2 agrees at 12 bases. There are 17 residues in the CDR3. Trimming at V came to 5 bases and at J to 1 base, leaving 7 bases not matched to a gene. The V gene's germline CDR1 is LGHNA and CDR2 YSLEER. The CDR3 DNA is TGCGCCAGCAGCGGACGACTAGCGGGGGACGGCACAGATACGCAGTATTTT. This translates into CASSGRLAGDGTDTQYF.

Ten or more counts support this clonotype. The rearrangement joins TRBV20-1 to TRBJ2-1; D might be TRBD1 (5 bases). CDR1 DFQATT and CDR2 SNEGSKA come from the germline V gene (reference sequence). The CDR3 sequence is 14 residues long. V was trimmed by 1 base and J by 2 bases, leaving 9 bases between them. CDR3 amino acids: CSARGGRPYNEQFF. In DNA form, the CDR3 reads TGCAGTGCTAGAGGGGGCCGACCCTACAATGAGCAGTTCTTC.

This chain's CDR3 is CASSVDWMEQFF. In DNA, the CDR3 is TGTGCCAGCAGTGTGGACTGGATGGAGCAGTTCTTC. This chain connects TRBV6-1 to TRBJ2-1, with TRBD2 as a possible D gene (5 bases). The germline V and J ends were trimmed by 4 bases and 10 bases, with 11 bases remaining between them. Germline lookup yields CDR1 MNHNS and CDR2 SASEGT. CDR3 length: 12 residues.

The chain is built from TRBV7-6 and TRBJ1-2, with a possible D match to TRBD1 (6 bases). The CDR3 extends over 15 amino acids. In germline, CDR1 is SGHVS, CDR2 FNYEAQ. V lost 4 bases to trimming and J lost 8 bases, with 20 bases between them. The CDR3 DNA reads TGTGCCAGCAGCTCTAGTTTAGGGGGGACTGGGGGCTACACCTTC. Protein sequence: CASSSSLGGTGGYTF. The variable domain in full, completed from reference TRBV7-6 and TRBJ1-2, reads GAGVSQSPRYKVTKRGQDVALRCDPISGHVSLYWYRQALGQGPEFLTYFNYEAQQDKSGLPNDRFSAERPEGSISTLTIQRTEQRDSAMYRCASSSSLGGTGGYTFGSGTRLTVV.

In its sample, this clonotype was seen a few times. The chain combines TRBV19 with TRBJ2-1, with 9 bases fitting TRBD2. This CDR3 region has 15 residues. Germline CDR1 is LNHDA and CDR2 is SQIVND (reference sequence). With 5 bases clipped from V and 3 bases from J, the junction kept 5 bases outside the gene matches. The CDR3 DNA sequence: TGTGCCAGTAGTTTAAGCGGGGGGCGCTACAATGAGCAGTTCTTC. Its protein product is CASSLSGGRYNEQFF.

The chain carries TRBV4-2 and TRBJ1-5; D unresolved. V shed 5 bases and J shed 5 bases, with 16 bases lying between them. CDR1 and CDR2 (germline): LGHNA, YNFKEQ. CDR3 length: 15 residues. The CDR3 sequence: CASSSDRAPDQPQHF. CDR3 sequence (DNA): TGTGCCAGCAGCTCCGATCGGGCCCCCGATCAGCCCCAGCATTTT.

The V call is TRBV6-2 or TRBV6-3, the J call TRBJ1-1; D remains unclear. CDR3 length: 13 amino acids. V dropped 8 bases and J dropped 1 base, with 11 bases sitting between them. Germline CDR1 reads MNHEY; CDR2 reads SVGEGT. CDR3 region: CASGVPSNTEAFF. The CDR3 region has the DNA TGTGCCAGCGGGGTACCGTCGAACACTGAAGCTTTCTTT.

This clonotype was counted a few times. The chain carries TRBV20-1 and TRBJ2-7, with a weak D call TRBD2 (6 bases). The CDR3 is made up of 14 amino acids. Per germline, CDR1 DFQATT and CDR2 SNEGSKA (reference sequence). The V end was cut by 3 bases, the J end by 4 bases, with 16 bases between. The CDR3 here is CSARPWGEAYEQYF. The CDR3, as DNA: TGCAGTGCTAGGCCCTGGGGGGAGGCGTACGAGCAGTACTTC.

The rearrangement uses TRBV7-8 and TRBJ1-1; D remains unclear. The CDR3 runs 14 residues. CDR1 is SGHVS and CDR2 is FQNEAQ in the germline V gene. V lost 10 bases and J 1 base, leaving 16 bases between the germline ends. This chain's CDR3 is CATTMETPNTEAFF. The CDR3 region has the DNA TGTGCCACGACAATGGAGACACCGAACACTGAAGCTTTCTTT.

This clonotype was seen at least ten times. This chain joins TRBV6-5 and TRBJ1-2, with D possibly being TRBD1 (6 bases). The V and J ends lost 2 bases and 8 bases respectively, with 9 bases between them. The germline V gene has CDR1 MNHEY and CDR2 SVGAGI. The CDR3 covers 12 residues. CDR3 amino acids: CASSYEGVGYTF. The CDR3 DNA reads as TGTGCCAGCAGTTACGAGGGGGTAGGCTACACCTTC.

Many counts were recorded for this clonotype. The chain joins TRBV10-3 to TRBJ2-2, with no clear D. Germline V gene lookup returns CDR1 ENHRY and CDR2 SYGVKD. Trimming pared 6 bases from V and 5 bases from J, leaving 7 bases between. The CDR3 is 12 residues long. The DNA of the CDR3 is TGTGCCATCAGAGCAGAAACCGGGGAGCTGTTTTTT. Its protein is CAIRAETGELFF.